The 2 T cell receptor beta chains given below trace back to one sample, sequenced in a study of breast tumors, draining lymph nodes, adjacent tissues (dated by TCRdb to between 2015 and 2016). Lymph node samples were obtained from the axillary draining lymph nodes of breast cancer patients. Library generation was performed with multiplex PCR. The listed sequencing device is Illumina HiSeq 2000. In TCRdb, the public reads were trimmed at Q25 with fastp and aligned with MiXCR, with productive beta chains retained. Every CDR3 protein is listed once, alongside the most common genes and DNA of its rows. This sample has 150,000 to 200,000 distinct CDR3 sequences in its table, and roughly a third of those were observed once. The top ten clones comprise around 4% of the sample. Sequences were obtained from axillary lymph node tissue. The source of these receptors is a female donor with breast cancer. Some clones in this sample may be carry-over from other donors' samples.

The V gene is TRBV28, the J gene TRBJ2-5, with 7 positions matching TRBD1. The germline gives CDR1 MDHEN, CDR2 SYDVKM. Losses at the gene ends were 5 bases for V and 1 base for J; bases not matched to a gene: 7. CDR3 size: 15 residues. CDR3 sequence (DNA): TGTGCCAGCAGTCCTCAAGGGACAGCCCAAGAGACCCAGTACTTC. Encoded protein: CASSPQGTAQETQYF.

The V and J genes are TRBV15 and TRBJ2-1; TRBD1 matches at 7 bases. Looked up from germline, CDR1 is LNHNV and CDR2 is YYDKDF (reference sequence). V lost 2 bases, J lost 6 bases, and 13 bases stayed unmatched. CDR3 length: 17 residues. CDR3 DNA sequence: TGTGCCACCAGCAGAAAACACAGGGGTCCGTGGGCCAATGAGCAGTTCTTC. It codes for CATSRKHRGPWANEQFF.